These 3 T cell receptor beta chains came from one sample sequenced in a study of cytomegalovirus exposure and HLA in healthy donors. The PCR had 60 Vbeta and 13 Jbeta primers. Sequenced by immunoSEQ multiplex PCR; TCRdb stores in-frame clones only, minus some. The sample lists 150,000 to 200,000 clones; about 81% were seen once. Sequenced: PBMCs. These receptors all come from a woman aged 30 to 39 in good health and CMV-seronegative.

As DNA, the CDR3 is TGTGCCTGGAGCGCCCGACAGGGGATGAGGGGCTATGGCTACACCTTC. Its protein product is CAWSARQGMRGYGYTF. The V and J genes are TRBV30 and TRBJ1-2; 8 bases are a match to TRBD1. This CDR3 region has 16 residues. V lost 3 bases and J lost 4; bases outside the gene matches: 13. The germline V gene encodes CDR1 GTSNPN and CDR2 SVGIG (reference sequence).

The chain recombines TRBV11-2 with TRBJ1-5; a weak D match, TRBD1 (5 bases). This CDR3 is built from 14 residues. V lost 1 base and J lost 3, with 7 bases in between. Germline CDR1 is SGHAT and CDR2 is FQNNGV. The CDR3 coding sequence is TGTGCCAGCAGCTTAGGGGGCCCCAATCAGCCCCAGCATTTT. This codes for CASSLGGPNQPQHF. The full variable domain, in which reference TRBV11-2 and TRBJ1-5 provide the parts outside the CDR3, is EAGVAQSPRYKIIEKRQSVAFWCNPISGHATLYWYQQILGQGPKLLIQFQNNGVVDDSQLPKDRFSAERLKGVDSTLKIQPAKLEDSAVYLCASSLGGPNQPQHFGDGTRLSIL.

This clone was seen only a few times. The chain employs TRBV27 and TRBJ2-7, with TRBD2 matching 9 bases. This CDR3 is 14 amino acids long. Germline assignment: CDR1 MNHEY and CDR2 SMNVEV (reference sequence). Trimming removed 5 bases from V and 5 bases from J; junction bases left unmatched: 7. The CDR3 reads CASSGSLAGNEQYF. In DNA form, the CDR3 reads TGTGCCAGCAGTGGTTCGCTAGCGGGAAACGAGCAGTACTTC.